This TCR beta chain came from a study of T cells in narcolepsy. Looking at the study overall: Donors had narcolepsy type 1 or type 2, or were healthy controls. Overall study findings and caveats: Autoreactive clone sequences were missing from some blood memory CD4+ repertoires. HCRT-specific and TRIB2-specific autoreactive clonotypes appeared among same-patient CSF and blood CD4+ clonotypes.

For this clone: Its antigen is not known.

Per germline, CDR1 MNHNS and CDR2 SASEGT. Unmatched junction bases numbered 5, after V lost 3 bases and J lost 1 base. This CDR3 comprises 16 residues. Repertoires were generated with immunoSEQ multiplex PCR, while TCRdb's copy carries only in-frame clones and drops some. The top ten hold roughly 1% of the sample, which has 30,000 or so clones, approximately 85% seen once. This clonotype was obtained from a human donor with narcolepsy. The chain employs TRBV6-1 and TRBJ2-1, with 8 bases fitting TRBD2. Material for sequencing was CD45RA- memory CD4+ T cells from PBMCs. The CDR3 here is CASSDRGGRSYNEQFF. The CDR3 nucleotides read TGTGCCAGCAGTGATCGAGGCGGGAGGTCCTACAATGAGCAGTTCTTC.